What follows is one T cell receptor beta chain and its context. Its antigen is unidentified. This entry comes from a study of beta chain features in type 1 diabetes. V gave up 3 bases and J gave up 1 base, with 15 bases separating them. Per germline, CDR1 LNHDA and CDR2 SQIVND (reference sequence). The CDR3 loop spans 16 amino acids. Expressed TCRB transcripts got sequenced, as all isolated RNA was reverse transcribed. The study sequenced naive, central memory and regulatory T cell samples to an average of around 3.4 million reads. Only in-frame clones appear in the TCRdb table, and some are missing; sequencing was by immunoSEQ multiplex PCR. The sample carries 280,000 or so clones, 14% to 15% recorded once. Study-wide results and limits: In type 1 diabetes patients, VDJ junctions had fewer insertions; deletions at these junctions were more frequent. Shortening of TCRB CDR3s, moderate but significant, appeared in all four CD4+ subsets of Type 1 diabetes patients.

This chain uses TRBV19 with TRBJ1-1, with a tentative D call TRBD1 (6 bases). Sequencing input: naive CD4+ T cells from blood. This TCR was sampled from a man younger than 35 with type 1 diabetes. DNA for the CDR3: TGTGCCAGTAGTATGGCAGGGGCTTACTCGAACACTGAAGCTTTCTTT. Its protein is CASSMAGAYSNTEAFF.